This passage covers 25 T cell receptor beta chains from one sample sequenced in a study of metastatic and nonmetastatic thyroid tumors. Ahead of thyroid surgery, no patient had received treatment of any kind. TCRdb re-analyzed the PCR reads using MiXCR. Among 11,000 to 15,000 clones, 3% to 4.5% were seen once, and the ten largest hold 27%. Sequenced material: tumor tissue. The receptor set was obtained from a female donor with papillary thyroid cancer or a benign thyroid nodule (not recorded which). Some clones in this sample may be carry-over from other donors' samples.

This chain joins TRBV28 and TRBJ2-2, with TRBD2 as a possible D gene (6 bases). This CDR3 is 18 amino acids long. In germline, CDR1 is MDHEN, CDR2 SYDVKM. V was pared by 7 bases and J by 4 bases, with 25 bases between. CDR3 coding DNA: TGTGCCAGCAAAAGCGGGTGCTCCAGGACCCGAGTCACCGGGGAGCTGTTTTTT. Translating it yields CASKSGCSRTRVTGELFF.

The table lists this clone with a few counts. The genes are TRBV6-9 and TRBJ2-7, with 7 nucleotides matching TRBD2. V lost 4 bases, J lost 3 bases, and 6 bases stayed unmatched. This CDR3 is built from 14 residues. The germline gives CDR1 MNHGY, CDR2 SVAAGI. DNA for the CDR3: TGTGCCAGCAGTTCCCAGGCGGGAGACTACGAGCAGTACTTC. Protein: CASSSQAGDYEQYF.

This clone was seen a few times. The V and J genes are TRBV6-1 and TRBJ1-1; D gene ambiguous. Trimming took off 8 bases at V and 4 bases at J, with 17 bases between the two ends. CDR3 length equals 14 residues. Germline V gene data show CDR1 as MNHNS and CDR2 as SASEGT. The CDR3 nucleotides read TGTGCCAGCGGCGATGGAACAACCTCCACTGAAGCTTTCTTT. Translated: CASGDGTTSTEAFF.

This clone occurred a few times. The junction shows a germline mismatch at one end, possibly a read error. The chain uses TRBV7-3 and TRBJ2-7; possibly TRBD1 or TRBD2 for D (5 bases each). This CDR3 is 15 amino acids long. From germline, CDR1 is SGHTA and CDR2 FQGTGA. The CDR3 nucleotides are TGCGCCAGCAGCTTAATCGGGGACGGTAACTACGAGCAGTACTTC. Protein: CASSLIGDGNYEQYF. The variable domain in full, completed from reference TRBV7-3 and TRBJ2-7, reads GAGVSQTPSNKVTEKGKYVELRCDPISGHTALYWYRQSLGQGPEFLIYFQGTGAADDSGLPNDRFFAVRPEGSVSTLKIQRTERGDSAVYLCASSLIGDGNYEQYFGPGTRLTVT.

The CDR3 coding sequence is TGTGCCAGCAGTTTGCACGGGCTTTGGGAAGGCTACACCTTC. Amino acids: CASSLHGLWEGYTF. This rearrangement joins TRBV28 to TRBJ1-2; D not resolved. V was cut by 3 bases and J by 8 bases, with 16 bases left in between. The CDR3 is 14 amino acids. Germline V lookup: CDR1 MDHEN, CDR2 SYDVKM.

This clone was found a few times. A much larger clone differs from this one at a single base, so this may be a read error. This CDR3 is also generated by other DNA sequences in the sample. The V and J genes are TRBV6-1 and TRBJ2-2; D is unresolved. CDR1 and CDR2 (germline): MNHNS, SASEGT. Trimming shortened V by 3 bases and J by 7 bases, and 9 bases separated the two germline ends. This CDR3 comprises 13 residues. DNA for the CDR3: TGTGCCAGCAGTGAGCAGGTCGTCGGGGAGCTGTTTTTT. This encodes CASSEQVVGELFF.

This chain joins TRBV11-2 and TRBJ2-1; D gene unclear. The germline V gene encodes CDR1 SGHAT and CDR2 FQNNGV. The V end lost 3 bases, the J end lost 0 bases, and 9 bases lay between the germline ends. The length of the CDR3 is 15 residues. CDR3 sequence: CASSLGLSSYNEQFF. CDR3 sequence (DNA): TGTGCCAGCAGCTTGGGCCTGAGCTCCTACAATGAGCAGTTCTTC.

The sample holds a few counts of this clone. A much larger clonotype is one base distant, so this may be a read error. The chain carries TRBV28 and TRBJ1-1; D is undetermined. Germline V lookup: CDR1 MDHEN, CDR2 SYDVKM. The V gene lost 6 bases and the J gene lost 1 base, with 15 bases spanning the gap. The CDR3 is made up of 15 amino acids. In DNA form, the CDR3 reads TGTGCCAGCAGCCTATATCCACCCCAGAACACTGAAGCTTTCTTT. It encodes CASSLYPPQNTEAFF.

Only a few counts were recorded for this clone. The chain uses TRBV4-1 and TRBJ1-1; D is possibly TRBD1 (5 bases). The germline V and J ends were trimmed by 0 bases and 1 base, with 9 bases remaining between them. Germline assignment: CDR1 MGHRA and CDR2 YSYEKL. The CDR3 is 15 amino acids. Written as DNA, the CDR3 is TGCGCCAGCAGCCAAGATCGGGGGGGGAACACTGAAGCTTTCTTT. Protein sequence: CASSQDRGGNTEAFF.

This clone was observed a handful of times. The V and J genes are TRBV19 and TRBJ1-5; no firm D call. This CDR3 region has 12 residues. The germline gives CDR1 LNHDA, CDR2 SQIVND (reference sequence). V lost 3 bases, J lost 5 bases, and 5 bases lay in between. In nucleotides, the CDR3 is TGTGCCAGTAGTATGTTGGATCAGCCCCAGCATTTT. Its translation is CASSMLDQPQHF.

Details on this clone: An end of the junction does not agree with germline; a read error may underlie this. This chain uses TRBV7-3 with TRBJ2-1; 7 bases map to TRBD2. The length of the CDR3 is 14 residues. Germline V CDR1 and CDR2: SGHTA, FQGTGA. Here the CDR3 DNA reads TGTGCCAGCAGCTTAACCGGGGACTACAATGAGCAGTCCTTC. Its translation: CASSLTGDYNEQSF. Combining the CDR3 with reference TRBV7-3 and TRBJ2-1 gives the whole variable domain GAGVSQTPSNKVTEKGKYVELRCDPISGHTALYWYRQSLGQGPEFLIYFQGTGAADDSGLPNDRFFAVRPEGSVSTLKIQRTERGDSAVYLCASSLTGDYNEQSFGPGTRLTVL.

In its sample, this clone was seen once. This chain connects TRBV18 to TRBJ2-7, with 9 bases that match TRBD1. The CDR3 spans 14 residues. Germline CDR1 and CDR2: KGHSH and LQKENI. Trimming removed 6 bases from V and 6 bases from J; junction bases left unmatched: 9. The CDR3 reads CASSPRQGVCEQYF. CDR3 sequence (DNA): TGTGCCAGCTCGCCAAGACAGGGGGTCTGCGAGCAGTACTTC. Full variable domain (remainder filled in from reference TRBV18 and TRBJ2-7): NAGVMQNPRHLVRRRGQEARLRCSPMKGHSHVYWYRQLPEEGLKFMVYLQKENIIDESGMPKERFSAEFPKEGPSILRIQQVVRGDSAAYFCASSPRQGVCEQYFGPGTRLTVT.

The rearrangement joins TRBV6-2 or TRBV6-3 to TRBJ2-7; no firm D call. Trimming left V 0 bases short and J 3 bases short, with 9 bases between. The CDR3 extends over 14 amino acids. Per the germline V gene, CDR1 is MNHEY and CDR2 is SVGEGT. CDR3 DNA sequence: TGTGCCAGCAGTTACTCGGACGGCAGCTACGAGCAGTACTTC. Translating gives CASSYSDGSYEQYF.

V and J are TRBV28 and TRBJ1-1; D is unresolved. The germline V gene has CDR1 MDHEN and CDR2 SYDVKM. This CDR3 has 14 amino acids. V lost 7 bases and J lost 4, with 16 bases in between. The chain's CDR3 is CASMRPGLGTEAFF. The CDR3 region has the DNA TGTGCCAGCATGAGGCCCGGGCTAGGCACTGAAGCTTTCTTT.

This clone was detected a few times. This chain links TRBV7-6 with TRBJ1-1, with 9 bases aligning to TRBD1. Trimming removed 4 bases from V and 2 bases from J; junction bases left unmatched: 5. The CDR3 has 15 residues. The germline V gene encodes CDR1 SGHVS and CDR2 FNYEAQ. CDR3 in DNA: TGTGCCAGCAGCTCTCCGGGACAGGGTAACACTGAAGCTTTCTTT. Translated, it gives CASSSPGQGNTEAFF.

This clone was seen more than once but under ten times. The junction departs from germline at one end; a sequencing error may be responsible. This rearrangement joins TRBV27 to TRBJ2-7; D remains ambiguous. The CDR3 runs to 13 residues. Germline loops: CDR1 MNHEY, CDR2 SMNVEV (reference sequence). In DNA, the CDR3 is TGTGCCAGCACTTTAGGCCTCCGCCTGGCGCAATACTTC. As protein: CASTLGLRLAQYF.

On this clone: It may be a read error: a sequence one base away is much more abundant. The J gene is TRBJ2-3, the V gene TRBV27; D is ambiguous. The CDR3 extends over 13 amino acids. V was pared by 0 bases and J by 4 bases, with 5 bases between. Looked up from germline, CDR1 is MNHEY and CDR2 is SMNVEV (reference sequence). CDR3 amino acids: CASSLSTPDTQYF. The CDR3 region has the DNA TGTGCCAGCAGTTTATCGACGCCAGATACGCAGTATTTT.

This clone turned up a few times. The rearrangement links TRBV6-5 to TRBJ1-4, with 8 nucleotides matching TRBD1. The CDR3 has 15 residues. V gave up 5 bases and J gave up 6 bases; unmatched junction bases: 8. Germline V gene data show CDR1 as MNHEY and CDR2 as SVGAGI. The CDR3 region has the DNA TGTGCCAGCAGTAACGGACAGGGAGAGTATGAAAAACTGTTTTTT. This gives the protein CASSNGQGEYEKLFF.

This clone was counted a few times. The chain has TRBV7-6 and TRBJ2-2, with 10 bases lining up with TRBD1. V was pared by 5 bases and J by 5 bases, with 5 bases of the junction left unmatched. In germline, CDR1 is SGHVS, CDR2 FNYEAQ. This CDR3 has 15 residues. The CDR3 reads CASSTGQGLTGELFF. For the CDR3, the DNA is TGTGCCAGCAGCACGGGACAGGGGTTAACCGGGGAGCTGTTTTTT.

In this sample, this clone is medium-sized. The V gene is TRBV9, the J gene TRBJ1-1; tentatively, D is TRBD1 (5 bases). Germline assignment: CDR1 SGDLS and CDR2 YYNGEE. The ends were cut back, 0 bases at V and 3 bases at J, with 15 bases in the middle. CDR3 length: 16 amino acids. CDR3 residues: CASSVEAGGLYTEAFF. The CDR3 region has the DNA TGTGCCAGCAGCGTAGAGGCTGGGGGATTATACACTGAAGCTTTCTTT.

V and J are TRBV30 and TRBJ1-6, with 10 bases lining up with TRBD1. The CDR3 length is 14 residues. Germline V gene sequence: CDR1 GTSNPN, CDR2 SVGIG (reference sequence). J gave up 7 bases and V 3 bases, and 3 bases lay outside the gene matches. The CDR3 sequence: CAWSKGQGNSPLHF. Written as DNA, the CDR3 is TGTGCCTGGAGCAAGGGACAGGGGAATTCACCCCTCCACTTT.

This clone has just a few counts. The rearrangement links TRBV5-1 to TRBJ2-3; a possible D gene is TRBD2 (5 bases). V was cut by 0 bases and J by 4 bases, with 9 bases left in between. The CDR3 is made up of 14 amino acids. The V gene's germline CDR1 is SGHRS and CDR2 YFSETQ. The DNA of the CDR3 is TGCGCCAGCAGCTTGGGCTGGGAGCCAGATACGCAGTATTTT. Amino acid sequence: CASSLGWEPDTQYF.

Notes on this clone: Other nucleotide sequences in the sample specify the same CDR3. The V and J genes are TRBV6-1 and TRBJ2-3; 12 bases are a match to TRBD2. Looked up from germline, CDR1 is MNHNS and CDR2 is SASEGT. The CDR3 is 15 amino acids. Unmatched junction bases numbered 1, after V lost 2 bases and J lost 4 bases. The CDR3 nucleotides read TGTGCCAGCAGTGAACTAGCGGGAGGGCCAGATACGCAGTATTTT. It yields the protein CASSELAGGPDTQYF.

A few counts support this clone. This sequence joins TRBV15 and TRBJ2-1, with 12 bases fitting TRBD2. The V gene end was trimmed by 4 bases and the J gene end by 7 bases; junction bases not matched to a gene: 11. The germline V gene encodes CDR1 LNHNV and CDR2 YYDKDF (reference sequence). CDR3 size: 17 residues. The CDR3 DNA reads TGTGCCACCAGCAAAGATCCACTAGCGGGAGGATTGAATGAGCAGTTCTTC. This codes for CATSKDPLAGGLNEQFF.

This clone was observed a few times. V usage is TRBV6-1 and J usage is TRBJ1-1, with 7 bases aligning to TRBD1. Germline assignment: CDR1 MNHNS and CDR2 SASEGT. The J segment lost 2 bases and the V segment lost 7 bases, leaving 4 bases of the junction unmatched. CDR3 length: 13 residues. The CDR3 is CASTGTDNTEAFF. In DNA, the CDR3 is TGTGCCAGCACGGGGACAGATAACACTGAAGCTTTCTTT.